The rows below give T cell receptor beta chains drawn from one sample of a study of regulatory T cells in long-lasting Graves disease. TCRdb re-called the multiplex PCR reads through MiXCR, storing one row per CDR3 protein. The sample has approximately 390,000 distinct CDR3 sequences, around 15% seen once. These data were also reused for a study on T cells in Graves' hyperthyroidism and ophthalmopathy.

The sample here was peripheral blood mononuclear cells (PBMCs), taken at new diagnosis, from a patient treated with antithyroid drugs. The receptors here all came from a woman aged 18-29 years with Graves disease. Each CDR3 is given with its conserved first and last residue. A D gene is named only where the DNA matches it firmly. Some rows mark clone size as missing; the rest say once, few, many or name a class of expanded clone.

CDR3aa	CDR3nt	v_gene	j_gene	d_gene	abundance
CASSMVAEGANEQFF	TGTGCCAGCAGCATGGTAGCAGAAGGGGCCAATGAGCAGTTCTTC	TRBV9	TRBJ2-1	-	-
CASSPGLAGNTGELFF	TGTGCCAGCAGCCCGGGACTAGCGGGTAACACCGGGGAGCTGTTTTTT	TRBV5-1	TRBJ2-2	TRBD2	many
CASSFLAGGPGNEQFF	TGTGCCAGCAGCTTCCTGGCGGGGGGGCCAGGGAATGAGCAGTTCTTC	TRBV7-2	TRBJ2-1	TRBD2	many
CASTIGLAGSDEQFF	TGTGCCAGCACCATCGGACTAGCGGGAAGTGATGAGCAGTTCTTC	TRBV28	TRBJ2-1	TRBD2	few
CSAQKVGVAGTDTQYF	TGCAGTGCCCAAAAGGTCGGGGTAGCTGGCACAGATACGCAGTATTTT	TRBV20-1	TRBJ2-3	-	many
CASRLSGYGYTF	TGTGCCAGCAGGCTCTCCGGGTATGGCTACACCTTC	TRBV28	TRBJ1-2	-	few
CASSLGRRDRLGNTIYF	TGTGCCAGCAGCTTAGGGCGCAGGGACCGGCTGGGAAACACCATATATTTT	TRBV13	TRBJ1-3	-	-
CASSETGSGTSVYGYTF	TGCGCCAGCAGTGAAACCGGATCCGGGACGTCAGTCTATGGCTACACCTTC	TRBV10-2	TRBJ1-2	-	few
CSARRLTPRADTQYF	TGCAGCGCCCGACGACTGACTCCCAGGGCAGATACGCAGTATTTT	TRBV29-1	TRBJ2-3	-	many
CASSPVRNTEAFF	TGTGCCAGCAGCCCGGTGAGGAACACTGAAGCTTTCTTT	TRBV11-2	TRBJ1-1	-	-
CATSDLNTGESRAGELFF	TGTGCCACCAGTGATCTGAATACAGGGGAGTCTCGGGCCGGGGAGCTGTTTTTT	TRBV24-1	TRBJ2-2	TRBD1	many
CAWSATGRTEAFF	TGTGCCTGGAGTGCGACAGGGAGGACTGAAGCTTTCTTT	TRBV30	TRBJ1-1	TRBD1	many
CASRTLRRGTEAFF	TGTGCCAGCAGAACGCTGAGACGCGGCACTGAAGCTTTCTTT	TRBV5-6	TRBJ1-1	-	many
CAWSGGGVKANVLTF	TGTGCCTGGAGCGGCGGAGGGGTAAAGGCCAACGTCCTGACTTTC	TRBV30	TRBJ2-6	-	many
CASERQGGDEKLFF	TGTGCCAGCGAGAGACAGGGAGGAGATGAAAAACTGTTTTTT	TRBV5-8	TRBJ1-4	TRBD1	many
CASSLDVGHNQPQHF	TGCGCCAGCAGCTTGGACGTCGGGCACAATCAGCCCCAGCATTTT	TRBV5-1	TRBJ1-5	-	many
CASSLGSSYNDQFF	TGCGCCAGCAGCTTGGGAAGCTCCTACAATGATCAGTTCTTC	TRBV5-1	TRBJ2-1	-	-
CASSRGGEGGHSEQYF	TGCGCCAGCAGCCGTGGGGGAGAGGGGGGCCACTCCGAGCAGTACTTC	TRBV4-1	TRBJ2-7	-	-
CASSQAEETQYF	TGTGCCAGCAGCCAAGCGGAAGAGACCCAGTACTTC	TRBV3-1	TRBJ2-5	-	many
CASSFLQGQPQHF	TGTGCCAGCAGCTTCCTACAGGGACAGCCCCAGCATTTT	TRBV7-2	TRBJ1-5	-	many
CASSGLAGGGTDTQYF	TGTGCCAGCAGTGGACTAGCCGGGGGCGGCACAGATACGCAGTATTTT	TRBV6-1	TRBJ2-3	-	-
CASSAPFDTEAFF	TGTGCCAGCAGCGCGCCGTTCGATACTGAAGCTTTCTTT	TRBV28	TRBJ1-1	-	many
CASSWSGANTDTQYF	TGTGCCAGCAGCTGGAGCGGAGCTAACACAGATACGCAGTATTTT	TRBV7-3	TRBJ2-3	-	many
CASSTRRPRGLYYGYTF	TGTGCCAGCAGTACGCGCCGTCCCAGGGGACTCTATTACGGCTACACCTTC	TRBV28	TRBJ1-2	-	many
CAISGGTGVRHGQYF	TGTGCCATCAGTGGGGGGACAGGGGTAAGACACGGGCAGTACTTC	TRBV10-3	TRBJ2-7	TRBD1	-
CASSLGLLAGYNEQFF	TGCGCCAGCAGCTTAGGACTATTAGCTGGCTACAATGAGCAGTTCTTC	TRBV5-1	TRBJ2-1	-	many
CSALGSGANVLTF	TGCAGTGCGCTGGGATCTGGGGCCAACGTCCTGACTTTC	TRBV20-1	TRBJ2-6	-	few
CASSETLGGTEAFF	TGTGCCAGCAGCGAAACTTTGGGTGGCACTGAAGCTTTCTTT	TRBV6-1	TRBJ1-1	-	many
CASRPGQSNTGELFF	TGTGCCAGCAGACCGGGACAGTCGAACACCGGGGAGCTGTTTTTT	TRBV2	TRBJ2-2	TRBD1	many
CASSHVGKVDTEAFF	TGCGCCAGCAGCCATGTTGGGAAGGTTGACACTGAAGCTTTCTTT	TRBV4-1	TRBJ1-1	-	few
CSVEGHSYEQYF	TGCAGCGTTGAGGGTCACTCCTACGAGCAGTACTTC	TRBV29-1	TRBJ2-7	-	many
CASSPGTSTQETQYF	TGTGCCAGCAGCCCGGGGACTAGCACCCAAGAGACCCAGTACTTC	TRBV11-2	TRBJ2-5	TRBD2	many
CASSQEEGTGANVLTF	TGCGCCAGCAGCCAAGAAGAAGGGACTGGGGCCAACGTCCTGACTTTC	TRBV11-2	TRBJ2-6	-	many
CAWTTGEWPLHF	TGTGCCTGGACCACAGGGGAATGGCCCCTCCACTTT	TRBV30	TRBJ1-6	TRBD1	many
CASSDNGNTEAFF	TGTGCCAGCAGTGACAATGGGAACACTGAAGCTTTCTTT	TRBV2	TRBJ1-1	-	many
CASSNTYEQYF	TGTGCCAGCAGTAACACCTACGAGCAGTACTTC	TRBV12-3/TRBV12-4	TRBJ2-7	-	many
CATSTGLEQFF	TGTGCCACCTCAACAGGGCTGGAGCAGTTCTTC	TRBV24-1	TRBJ2-1	-	-
CASSLWAAETSTDTQYF	TGTGCCAGCAGTTTATGGGCAGCTGAAACTAGCACAGATACGCAGTATTTT	TRBV28	TRBJ2-3	-	many
CAWRPTGGANYGYTF	TGTGCCTGGAGGCCGACAGGGGGAGCTAACTATGGCTACACCTTC	TRBV30	TRBJ1-2	TRBD1	many